This T cell receptor beta chain derives from a study of cytomegalovirus exposure and HLA in healthy donors. Study-wide results and caveats: A later analysis revealed that TCR association rates differed between HLA loci, peaking at DRB1 and bottoming out at HLA-C. There were 160 or so TCR beta chains listed as cytomegalovirus-associated. The CMV antigen specificity of a few CMV-associated chains was confirmed through in vitro analysis.

Concerning this clone: Its antigen is unknown.

The study ran its PCR with 60 Vbeta and 13 Jbeta primers. Profiling relied on immunoSEQ multiplex PCR, and the TCRdb table lists in-frame clones only, not all of them. The data contain 130,000 to 150,000 clones, roughly 80% of them singletons. This CDR3 has 13 residues. Germline CDR1 reads SGHAT; CDR2 reads FQDESV (reference sequence). V dropped 3 bases and J dropped 4 bases, with 7 bases sitting between them. This receptor was obtained from a middle-aged man in good health and CMV-seropositive. The rearrangement uses TRBV11-1 and TRBJ2-1; perhaps TRBD2 as D (5 bases). Sequenced: PBMCs. CDR3 nucleotide sequence: TGTGCCAGCAGCTTTTCGGGGTACAATGAGCAGTTCTTC. This translates into CASSFSGYNEQFF.